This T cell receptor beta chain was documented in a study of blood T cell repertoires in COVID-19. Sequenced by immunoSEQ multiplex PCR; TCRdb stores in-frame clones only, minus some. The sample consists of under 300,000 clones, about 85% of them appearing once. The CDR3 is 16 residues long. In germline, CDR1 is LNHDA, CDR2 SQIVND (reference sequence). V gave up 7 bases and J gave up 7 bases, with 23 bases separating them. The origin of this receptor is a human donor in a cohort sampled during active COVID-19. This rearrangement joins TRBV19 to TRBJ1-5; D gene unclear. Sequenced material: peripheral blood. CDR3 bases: TGTGCCAGTACCACAAGGGAGTGGAGGGTGTCACAGCCCCAGCATTTT. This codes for CASTTREWRVSQPQHF.